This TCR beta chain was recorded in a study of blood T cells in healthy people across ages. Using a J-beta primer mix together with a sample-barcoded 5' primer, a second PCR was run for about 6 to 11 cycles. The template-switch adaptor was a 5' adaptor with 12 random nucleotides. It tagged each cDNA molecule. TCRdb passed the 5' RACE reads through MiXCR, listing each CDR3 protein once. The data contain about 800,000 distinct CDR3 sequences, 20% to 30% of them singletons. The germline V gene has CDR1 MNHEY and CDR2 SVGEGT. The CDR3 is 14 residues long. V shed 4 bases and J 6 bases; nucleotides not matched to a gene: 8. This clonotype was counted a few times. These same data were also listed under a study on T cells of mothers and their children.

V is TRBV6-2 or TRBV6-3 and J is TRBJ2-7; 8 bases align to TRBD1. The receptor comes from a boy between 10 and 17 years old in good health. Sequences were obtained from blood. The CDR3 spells CASSWTGPRVEQYF. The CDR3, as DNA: TGTGCCAGCAGTTGGACAGGGCCCCGGGTCGAGCAGTACTTC.